One sample yielded the 4 T cell receptor beta chains listed below, sequenced in a study of blood T cell repertoires in COVID-19. Sequencing was performed with immunoSEQ multiplex PCR; in TCRdb, only in-frame clones are kept and a portion is missing. Found here are hundreds of thousands of clones, approximately 80% of them singletons; the top ten hold 1.5% to 2%. The sequencing sample was made of peripheral blood. The receptors originated from an elderly woman with acute or convalescent COVID-19.

CDR3 DNA sequence: TGTGCCAGCTCACCACCCGGCAGGCTCCAGAACACTGAAGCTTTCTTT. Amino acid sequence: CASSPPGRLQNTEAFF. V gene TRBV18 combines with J gene TRBJ1-1, with D uncertain. Germline CDR1 and CDR2: KGHSH and LQKENI. This CDR3 has 16 residues. The V end lost 0 bases, the J end lost 1 base, and 12 bases lay between the germline ends.

V is TRBV5-1 and J is TRBJ2-2, with TRBD2 as a possible D gene (6 bases). With 2 bases removed from V and 3 bases from J, the gap between germline ends came to 14 bases. The germline V gene has CDR1 SGHRS and CDR2 YFSETQ. The CDR3 is 16 amino acids. The CDR3 sequence is CASSFRLVRDTGELFF. The CDR3, as DNA: TGCGCCAGCAGCTTTAGACTAGTTCGGGACACCGGGGAGCTGTTTTTT.

J is TRBJ1-1 and V is TRBV6-5; tentative D call: TRBD1 (5 bases). The germline gives CDR1 MNHEY, CDR2 SVGAGI. V shed 5 bases and J shed 0 bases, with 13 bases lying between them. CDR3 length: 15 residues. The CDR3 reads CASSPGQAVNTEAFF. The CDR3 coding sequence is TGTGCCAGCAGTCCAGGGCAGGCAGTGAACACTGAAGCTTTCTTT.

The chain combines TRBV27 with TRBJ2-7; possibly TRBD1 for D (5 bases). In germline, CDR1 is MNHEY, CDR2 SMNVEV (reference sequence). This CDR3 region has 15 residues. V was cut by 3 bases and J by 2 bases, with 14 bases left in between. The CDR3 DNA sequence: TGTGCCAGCAGTTTTCTCAGGGAAGGTCCCTACGAGCAGTACTTC. Translation gives CASSFLREGPYEQYF.